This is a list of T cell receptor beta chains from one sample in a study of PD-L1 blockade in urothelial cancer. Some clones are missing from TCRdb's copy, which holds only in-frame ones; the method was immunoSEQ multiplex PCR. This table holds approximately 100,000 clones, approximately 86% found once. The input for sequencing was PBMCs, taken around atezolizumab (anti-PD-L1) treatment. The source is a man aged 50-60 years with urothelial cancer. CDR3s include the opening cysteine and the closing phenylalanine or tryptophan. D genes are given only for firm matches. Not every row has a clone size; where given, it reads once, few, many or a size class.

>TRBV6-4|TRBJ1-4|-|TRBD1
CASSDSTDRGNEKLFF
TGTGCCAGCAGTGACTCAACGGACAGGGGAAATGAAAAACTGTTTTTT
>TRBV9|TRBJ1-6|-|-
CASSVLQDSPLHF
TGTGCCAGCAGCGTACTACAGGATTCACCCCTCCACTTT
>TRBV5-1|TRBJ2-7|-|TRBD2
CASSVGTSGFPVYEQYF
TGCGCCAGCAGCGTCGGGACTAGCGGGTTCCCCGTCTACGAGCAGTACTTC
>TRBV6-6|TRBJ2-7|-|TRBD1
CASSPLPGQGYEQYF
TGTGCCAGCAGTCCCCTCCCCGGACAGGGCTACGAGCAGTACTTC
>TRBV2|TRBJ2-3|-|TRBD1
CASRIGTGTDTQYF
TGTGCCAGCAGGATTGGGACAGGCACAGATACGCAGTATTTT
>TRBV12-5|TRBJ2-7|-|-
CASGLMNAIGTYLYEQYF
TGTGCTAGTGGTTTGATGAATGCAATCGGGACATATTTGTACGAGCAGTACTTC
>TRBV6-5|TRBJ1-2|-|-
CASSNQGNYGYTF
TGTGCCAGCAGTAATCAGGGAAACTATGGCTACACCTTC
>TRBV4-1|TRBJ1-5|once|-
CASSQDRANQPQHF
TGCGCCAGCAGCCAAGACAGGGCCAATCAGCCCCAGCATTTT
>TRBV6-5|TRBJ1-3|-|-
CASSSLSDTGNTIYF
TGTGCCAGCAGTAGCTTGTCGGACACTGGAAACACCATATATTTT
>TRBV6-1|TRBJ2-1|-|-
CASSELTGVGNEQFF
TGTGCCAGCAGTGAACTTACGGGAGTAGGAAATGAGCAGTTCTTC
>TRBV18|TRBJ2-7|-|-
CAGGTNTYEQYF
TGTGCCGGAGGTACTAACACCTACGAGCAGTACTTC
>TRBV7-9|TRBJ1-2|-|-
CASSLEPSSRGTNYGYTF
TGTGCCAGCAGCTTAGAGCCATCGTCGCGGGGTACTAACTATGGCTACACCTTC
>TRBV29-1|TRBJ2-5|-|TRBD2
CSEPGLAEAGETQYF
TGCAGCGAGCCCGGGCTAGCGGAGGCTGGAGAGACCCAGTACTTC
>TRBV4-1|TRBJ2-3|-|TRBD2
CASRAGLATSTDTQYF
TGCGCCAGCAGGGCGGGACTAGCGACCAGCACAGATACGCAGTATTTT
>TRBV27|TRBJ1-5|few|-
CASRRDSSTGAQPQHF
TGTGCCAGCAGGCGAGACAGTTCCACCGGAGCTCAGCCCCAGCATTTT
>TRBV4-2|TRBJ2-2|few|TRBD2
CASRGGSNTGELFF
TGTGCCAGCAGGGGAGGGTCCAACACCGGGGAGCTGTTTTTT
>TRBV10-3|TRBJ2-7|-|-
CAISESSYEQYF
TGTGCCATCAGTGAGTCCAGCTACGAGCAGTACTTC
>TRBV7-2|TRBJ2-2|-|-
CASSRGTRGGTGELFF
TGTGCCAGCAGCCGAGGGACTCGCGGTGGGACCGGGGAGCTGTTTTTT
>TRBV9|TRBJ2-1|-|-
CASSASYEQFF
TGTGCCAGCAGCGCTAGTTATGAGCAGTTCTTC
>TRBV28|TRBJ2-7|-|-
CASTGLYEQYF
TGTGCCAGCACAGGACTCTACGAGCAGTACTTC
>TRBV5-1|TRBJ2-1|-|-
CASSLGRNNEQFF
TGCGCCAGCAGCTTGGGGAGGAACAATGAGCAGTTCTTC
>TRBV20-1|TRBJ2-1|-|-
CSAWTDNEQFF
TGCAGTGCCTGGACAGACAATGAGCAGTTCTTC
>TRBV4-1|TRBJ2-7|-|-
CASSQDATRTYEQYF
TGCGCCAGCAGCCAAGATGCCACCAGGACCTACGAGCAGTACTTC
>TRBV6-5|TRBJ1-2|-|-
CASSYRGLGYTF
TGTGCCAGCAGTTACAGGGGCCTAGGCTACACCTTC
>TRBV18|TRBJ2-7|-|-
CASSPPFGSQLYEQYF
TGTGCCAGCTCACCCCCGTTTGGGAGCCAGTTATACGAGCAGTACTTC
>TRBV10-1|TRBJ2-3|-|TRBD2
CASSESIGGSGDTQYF
TGCGCCAGCAGTGAGTCGATCGGCGGGAGTGGCGATACGCAGTATTTT
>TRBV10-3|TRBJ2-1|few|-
CAISDSEYEQFF
TGTGCCATCAGTGACTCTGAGTACGAGCAGTTCTTC
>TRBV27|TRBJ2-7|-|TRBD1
CASSKQGVGGYEQYF
TGTGCCAGCAGTAAACAGGGGGTGGGGGGTTACGAGCAGTACTTC
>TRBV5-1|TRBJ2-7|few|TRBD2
CASSSLPRASGRGYEQYF
TGCGCCAGCAGCTCCCTCCCCCGGGCTAGCGGGAGAGGATACGAGCAGTACTTC
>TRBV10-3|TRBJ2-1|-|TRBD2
CAIGRGLNNEQFF
TGTGCCATCGGGAGGGGCCTGAACAATGAGCAGTTCTTC
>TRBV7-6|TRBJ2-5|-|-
CASITNGNTETQYF
TGTGCCAGCATCACTAATGGCAATACGGAGACCCAGTACTTC
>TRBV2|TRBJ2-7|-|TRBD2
CASSPGGRGSGEQYF
TGTGCCAGCAGTCCCGGCGGGAGGGGTTCAGGCGAGCAGTACTTC
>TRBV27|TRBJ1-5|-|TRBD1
CASQPGTANQPQHF
TGTGCCAGCCAGCCCGGGACAGCCAATCAGCCCCAGCATTTT
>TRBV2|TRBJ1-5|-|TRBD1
CASRQGLNQPQHF
TGTGCCAGCAGACAGGGGTTGAATCAGCCCCAGCATTTT
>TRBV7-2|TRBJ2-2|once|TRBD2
CASSFSGSSTGELFF
TGTGCCAGCAGCTTTAGCGGGAGTAGCACCGGGGAGCTGTTTTTT
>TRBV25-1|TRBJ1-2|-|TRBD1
CASRPPGQANYGYTF
TGTGCCAGCAGGCCCCCGGGACAGGCTAACTATGGCTACACCTTC
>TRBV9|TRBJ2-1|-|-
CASSVGVKNGNEQFF
TGTGCCAGCAGCGTAGGTGTGAAAAACGGCAATGAGCAGTTCTTC
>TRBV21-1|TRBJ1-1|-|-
CASGTDMNTEAFF
TGTGCCAGCGGGACAGACATGAACACTGAAGCTTTCTTT
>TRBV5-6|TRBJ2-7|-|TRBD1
CASSLAGQGYEQYF
TGTGCCAGCAGCTTGGCCGGACAGGGATACGAGCAGTACTTC
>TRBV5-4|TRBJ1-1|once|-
CASSPGGLDSLNTEAFF
TGTGCCAGCAGCCCTGGAGGACTGGACAGCCTAAACACTGAAGCTTTCTTT
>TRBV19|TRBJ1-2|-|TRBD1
CASSSRTGGYGYTF
TGTGCCAGTAGTTCGCGGACAGGGGGTTATGGCTACACCTTC
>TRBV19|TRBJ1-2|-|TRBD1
CASRGGQGRYGYTF
TGTGCCAGTAGGGGAGGACAGGGGCGCTATGGCTACACCTTC
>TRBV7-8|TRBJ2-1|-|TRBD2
CASTGGALYNEQFF
TGTGCCAGCACCGGGGGGGCCCTCTACAATGAGCAGTTCTTC
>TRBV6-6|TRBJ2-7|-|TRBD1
CASSEDRVYEQYF
TGTGCCAGCAGCGAGGACAGGGTCTACGAGCAGTACTTC
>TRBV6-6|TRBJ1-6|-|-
CASSSVARFYNSPLHF
TGTGCCAGCAGTTCCGTGGCTAGGTTCTATAATTCACCCCTCCACTTT
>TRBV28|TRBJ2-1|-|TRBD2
CASSSLGLALNEQFF
TGTGCCAGCAGTTCCCTGGGACTAGCGCTTAATGAGCAGTTCTTC
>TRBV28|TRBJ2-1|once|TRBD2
CASSLSRGRASNEQFF
TGTGCCAGCAGTTTATCTCGTGGGAGGGCCTCCAATGAGCAGTTCTTC
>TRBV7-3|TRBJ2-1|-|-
CASSLIPSGYNEQFF
TGTGCCAGCAGCTTAATACCTAGTGGGTACAATGAGCAGTTCTTC
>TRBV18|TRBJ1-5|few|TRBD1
CASSPPGQKNQPQHF
TGTGCCAGCTCACCGCCGGGACAGAAAAATCAGCCCCAGCATTTT
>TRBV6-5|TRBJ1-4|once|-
CASGGRTNEKLFF
TGTGCCAGCGGGGGCAGGACTAATGAAAAACTGTTTTTT
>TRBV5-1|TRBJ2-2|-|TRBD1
CASSLLGGTNTGELFF
TGCGCCAGCAGCCTGCTAGGGGGCACGAACACCGGGGAGCTGTTTTTT
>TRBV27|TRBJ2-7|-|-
CASAKTTAGKYEQYF
TGTGCCAGCGCGAAAACCACCGCAGGGAAATACGAGCAGTACTTC
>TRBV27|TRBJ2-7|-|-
CASSWGETTYEQYF
TGTGCCAGCAGTTGGGGGGAGACGACCTACGAGCAGTACTTC
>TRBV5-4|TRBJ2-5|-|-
CASSSLKQNGQMGETQYF
TGTGCCAGCAGCTCACTAAAACAGAACGGACAGATGGGAGAGACCCAGTACTTC
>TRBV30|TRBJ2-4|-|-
CAWSVGYQGRGKNIQYF
TGTGCCTGGAGTGTCGGGTACCAGGGAAGGGGCAAAAACATTCAGTACTTC
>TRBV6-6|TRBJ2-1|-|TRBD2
CASSYSRGGGYNEQFF
TGTGCCAGCAGTTACTCTCGCGGGGGTGGATACAATGAGCAGTTCTTC
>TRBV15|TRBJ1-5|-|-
CATSRWGEGNQPQHF
TGTGCCACCAGCAGATGGGGGGAGGGCAATCAGCCCCAGCATTTT
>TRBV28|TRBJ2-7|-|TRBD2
CASSSLPTSGSYEQYF
TGTGCCAGCAGTTCACTCCCGACTAGCGGGAGCTACGAGCAGTACTTC
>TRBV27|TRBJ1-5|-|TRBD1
CASSLRTGTALGPQHF
TGTGCCAGCAGTTTAAGGACAGGCACTGCCCTTGGGCCCCAGCATTTT